A selection of T cell receptor beta chains follows, all from one sample in a study of Graves' ophthalmopathy and Graves' hyperthyroidism. TCRdb called the multiplex PCR reads again in MiXCR, with one record for every CDR3 protein. Of approximately 460,000 distinct CDR3 sequences in the sample, under 15% were seen once. Sequenced sample: blood. Receptor source: a woman younger than 45 with Graves' ophthalmopathy. The CDR3 runs from the conserved cysteine through the conserved F or W. D genes are given only for firm matches.

V: TRBV20-1; J: TRBJ1-3; D: -; CDR3: CSAHEDGNTIYF
V: TRBV12-3/TRBV12-4; J: TRBJ1-2; D: -; CDR3: CASSIDGLGGYTF
V: TRBV7-8; J: TRBJ1-1; D: TRBD1; CDR3: CASSWDRNTEAFF
V: TRBV6-1; J: TRBJ1-5; D: -; CDR3: CASGPGAYQPQHF
V: TRBV6-1; J: TRBJ2-5; D: TRBD1; CDR3: CAILTGGSETQYF
V: TRBV4-2; J: TRBJ1-3; D: -; CDR3: CASSRSTDPSGNTIYF
V: TRBV18; J: TRBJ1-5; D: TRBD1; CDR3: CASSPRTGANNQPQHF
V: TRBV28; J: TRBJ1-1; D: -; CDR3: CASSRRRNTEAFF
V: TRBV4-1; J: TRBJ1-2; D: -; CDR3: CASSQVLSYGYTF
V: TRBV4-2; J: TRBJ2-5; D: -; CDR3: CASSQDFETQYF
V: TRBV7-2; J: TRBJ2-5; D: -; CDR3: CASSSGVLYQETQYF
V: TRBV2; J: TRBJ2-7; D: -; CDR3: CASIVRYEQYF
V: TRBV7-2; J: TRBJ2-5; D: TRBD2; CDR3: CASSQTSGRGETQYF
V: TRBV5-1; J: TRBJ2-7; D: -; CDR3: CASSLPSPIEQYF
V: TRBV3-1; J: TRBJ1-1; D: -; CDR3: CASSLQRTADTEAFF
V: TRBV28; J: TRBJ2-7; D: TRBD2; CDR3: CASSDGGLAGSSYEQYF
V: TRBV11-1; J: TRBJ2-7; D: TRBD1; CDR3: CASSLFGTEPDEQYF
V: TRBV20-1; J: TRBJ2-7; D: TRBD1; CDR3: CSARDYGTGTYEQYF
V: TRBV6-1; J: TRBJ2-7; D: -; CDR3: CASIIDKARDEQYF
V: TRBV11-2; J: TRBJ2-7; D: -; CDR3: CAISNGVLYEQYF
V: TRBV24-1; J: TRBJ2-2; D: TRBD1; CDR3: CATRDRGDTGELFF
V: TRBV20-1; J: TRBJ1-2; D: -; CDR3: CSAFRRTSYGYTF
V: TRBV7-8; J: TRBJ2-7; D: -; CDR3: CASSLVWGSYEQYF
V: TRBV6-1; J: TRBJ2-5; D: TRBD1; CDR3: CASSVDRGRQETQYF
V: TRBV9; J: TRBJ2-7; D: -; CDR3: CASSVEGSSYEQYF
V: TRBV6-1; J: TRBJ2-5; D: -; CDR3: CASSGTAVRSF
V: TRBV14; J: TRBJ2-3; D: TRBD2; CDR3: CASSQVPGLAATDTQYF
V: TRBV9; J: TRBJ1-2; D: -; CDR3: CASSVDAVLNYGYTF
V: TRBV11-2; J: TRBJ1-2; D: TRBD1; CDR3: CASSLTGGGNYGYTF
V: TRBV6-1; J: TRBJ2-5; D: TRBD1; CDR3: CASSPGQGLLRETQYF
V: TRBV11-2; J: TRBJ1-2; D: TRBD1; CDR3: CASSPGQGVGYTF
V: TRBV28; J: TRBJ2-5; D: -; CDR3: CASSPWSADPETQYF
V: TRBV6-2/TRBV6-3; J: TRBJ1-5; D: -; CDR3: CASSYSVDSNQPQHF
V: TRBV6-5; J: TRBJ1-1; D: TRBD1; CDR3: CASSYTTGWDRGRAFF
V: TRBV2; J: TRBJ2-6; D: TRBD1; CDR3: CASSEVSGGHSGANVLTF
V: TRBV6-1; J: TRBJ1-5; D: -; CDR3: CASRDQNQPQHF
V: TRBV28; J: TRBJ1-3; D: -; CDR3: CASLEQEDSGNTIYF
V: TRBV27; J: TRBJ1-5; D: -; CDR3: CASSARKGHFSNQPQHF
V: TRBV28; J: TRBJ2-7; D: -; CDR3: CASSLSGTGPYEQYF
V: TRBV6-1; J: TRBJ1-6; D: TRBD1; CDR3: CASSEWQGGSPLHF
V: TRBV10-3; J: TRBJ2-7; D: -; CDR3: CAATKEARSYEQYF
V: TRBV4-2; J: TRBJ1-2; D: -; CDR3: CASSRRGEGYGYTF
V: TRBV9; J: TRBJ2-7; D: -; CDR3: CASSVGSQSYEQYF
V: TRBV19; J: TRBJ2-7; D: TRBD2; CDR3: CASSIAGAGVPYEQYF
V: TRBV6-1; J: TRBJ1-2; D: -; CDR3: CASSEAGQGFYGYTF
V: TRBV5-1; J: TRBJ1-2; D: -; CDR3: CASSLDGAPSHYGYTF
V: TRBV9; J: TRBJ1-6; D: -; CDR3: CASSPDHTIFRSSYNSPLHF
V: TRBV30; J: TRBJ1-3; D: TRBD1; CDR3: CAWSVPRQGSSGNTIYF
V: TRBV13; J: TRBJ2-5; D: TRBD2; CDR3: CASSLGGYQRGGQYF
V: TRBV6-5; J: TRBJ2-2; D: TRBD1; CDR3: CASGTGDTGELFF
V: TRBV20-1; J: TRBJ1-5; D: -; CDR3: CSARDLWAAQPQHF
V: TRBV28; J: TRBJ1-1; D: -; CDR3: CASSFDGDNGEAFF
V: TRBV27; J: TRBJ2-5; D: -; CDR3: CASSLRDSQETQYF
V: TRBV20-1; J: TRBJ2-5; D: -; CDR3: CSARHGDSQETQYF
V: TRBV7-3; J: TRBJ2-7; D: -; CDR3: CASSLWRLGYEQYF